These 10 T cell receptor beta chains originate from one sample sequenced in a study of response to subunit inactivated influenza vaccine. Each CDR3 protein gets one entry after TCRdb re-called the RT-PCR reads with MiXCR. The table lists just under 250,000 distinct CDR3 sequences, over 9% of them singletons, with 7.8% in the top ten. This specimen consisted of non-naive T cells sorted from PBMCs, obtained less than 15 days before vaccination. The receptor set was obtained from a man in his fifties who received an inactivated influenza vaccine.

CDR3 DNA: TGTTTCAGCAGTTACCTTTCGGGACAGGGTCAAGAGACCCAGTACTTC. It encodes CFSSYLSGQGQETQYF. The gene calls are TRBV6-2 or TRBV6-3 and TRBJ2-5; 9 bases match TRBD1. This CDR3 contains 16 residues. From germline, CDR1 is MNHEY and CDR2 SVGEGT.

This clonotype came up many times. The chain joins TRBV29-1 to TRBJ1-5; 7 bases map to TRBD1. This CDR3 is 12 amino acids long. Germline CDR1 is SQVTM and CDR2 is ANQGSEA. The CDR3 DNA reads TGCAGTACAGGGGACAGCAATCAGCCCCAGCATTTT. This translates into CSTGDSNQPQHF.

This chain uses TRBV6-1 with TRBJ1-4; D is undetermined. V lost 6 bases to trimming and J lost 3 bases, with 11 bases between them. Germline CDR1 MNHNS, CDR2 SASEGT. The CDR3 length is 14 residues. As DNA, the CDR3 is TGTGCCAGCAGAGACGGGAGCTCTAATGAAAAACTGTTTTTT. As protein: CASRDGSSNEKLFF.

This clonotype has just a few counts. The chain has TRBV3-1 and TRBJ2-3; D perhaps matches TRBD2 (6 bases). The CDR3 extends over 13 amino acids. CDR1 and CDR2 (germline): LGHDT, YNNKEL (reference sequence). Trimming pared 0 bases from V and 10 bases from J, leaving 11 bases between. The CDR3 sequence is CASSQDRTSPQYF. The CDR3 nucleotides read TGTGCCAGCAGCCAAGATAGAACTAGCCCGCAGTATTTT.

The sample holds a few counts of this clonotype. The rearrangement uses TRBV7-9 and TRBJ2-7, with 14 bases identical to TRBD2. Losses at the gene ends were 5 bases for V and 5 bases for J; bases not matched to a gene: 5. Germline lookup yields CDR1 SEHNR and CDR2 FQNEAQ (reference sequence). This CDR3 spans 15 amino acids. This chain's CDR3 is CASSPGTSGSNEQYF. As DNA, the CDR3 is TGTGCCAGCAGCCCCGGGACTAGCGGGAGTAACGAGCAGTACTTC.

The chain couples TRBV29-1 to TRBJ2-3; the D gene is possibly TRBD2 (5 bases). Germline assignment: CDR1 SQVTM and CDR2 ANQGSEA. Trimming removed 3 bases at V and 5 bases at J, with 18 bases between. CDR3 length equals 15 residues. This chain's CDR3 is CSVESLATEGDTQYF. In DNA form, the CDR3 reads TGCAGCGTTGAGTCTCTAGCCACAGAGGGAGATACGCAGTATTTT.

This chain uses TRBV6-1 with TRBJ2-2; the D call may be TRBD1 or TRBD2 (5 bases each). CDR3 size: 16 residues. Per the germline V gene, CDR1 is MNHNS and CDR2 is SASEGT. Trimming cost V 6 bases and J 5 bases, with 19 bases left between them. In nucleotides, the CDR3 is TGTGCCAGCAGGGGGACCGGGGCGGTTAATACCGGGGAGCTGTTTTTT. As protein: CASRGTGAVNTGELFF.

The chain uses TRBV3-1 and TRBJ1-1, with D maybe TRBD1 (6 bases). The V and J ends lost 4 bases and 5 bases respectively, with 14 bases between them. The CDR3 spans 14 residues. CDR1 LGHDT and CDR2 YNNKEL come from the germline V gene (reference sequence). CDR3 nucleotides: TGTGCCAGCAGCCTCGTCAGGGGTCGGACTGAAGCTTTCTTT. This gives the protein CASSLVRGRTEAFF.

J is TRBJ1-3 and V is TRBV10-3; the D gene is possibly TRBD1 (6 bases). Germline V lookup: CDR1 ENHRY, CDR2 SYGVKD. The V end lost 6 bases, the J end lost 0 bases, and 18 bases lay between the germline ends. The CDR3 is made up of 17 amino acids. CDR3 residues: CAISGGQSSISGNTIYF. The CDR3 nucleotides read TGTGCCATCAGCGGAGGACAGTCTTCCATCTCTGGAAACACCATATATTTT.

This chain connects TRBV4-3 to TRBJ1-1; TRBD1 is a possible D gene (5 bases). The CDR3 extends over 18 amino acids. V lost 0 bases to trimming and J lost 2 bases, with 19 bases between them. The germline gives CDR1 LGHNA, CDR2 YSLEER. CDR3 residues: CASSQEVGGSRVNTEAFF. CDR3 DNA: TGCGCCAGCAGCCAAGAAGTGGGGGGTAGCAGGGTAAACACTGAAGCTTTCTTT.